This section outlines one T cell receptor beta chain sequence together with its context. This CDR3 has 16 residues. Germline V gene sequence: CDR1 MNHEY, CDR2 SMNVEV (reference sequence). Losses at the gene ends were 0 bases for V and 4 bases for J; bases not matched to a gene: 4. This entry is derived from a study of OX40 agonist ivuxolimab in advanced cancers. The table came from immunoSEQ multiplex PCR; TCRdb's copy has only in-frame clones and leaves some out. The profile covers 40,000 to 60,000 clones, with about 93% appearing a single time and 24% taken by the ten largest. The sequence was collected from an adult with an advanced solid tumor such as melanoma, head and neck, liver or kidney cancer. Here the sequenced sample was CD4+ or CD8+ T cells sorted from blood, taken in a trial of the OX40 agonist ivuxolimab. V gene TRBV27 combines with J gene TRBJ2-3; 10 bases are a match to TRBD2. CDR3 amino acids: CASSLSVAGGSDTQYF. The CDR3 DNA reads as TGTGCCAGCAGTTTATCGGTAGCGGGAGGCTCAGATACGCAGTATTTT.